The 12 T cell receptor beta chains presented below share a single source sample, sequenced in a study of patients and donors after allogeneic stem cell transplantation (dated by TCRdb to about 2020). The method behind the library was RT-PCR. The data were produced on a NextSeq 550. Starting from the raw public reads, TCRdb applied fastp trimming at Q25, assembled clones with MiXCR and retained in-frame beta chains. Entries are consolidated by CDR3 protein sequence, retaining the most common genes and DNA. The table for this sample lists under 200,000 distinct CDR3 sequences; around 30% of them were counted only once. The top ten hold roughly 3% of the sample. Sequences were obtained from blood, either unsorted or a sorted T cell fraction (not recorded which). Source of these receptors: a human donor who was either an allogeneic HSCT recipient or a stem cell or donor lymphocyte infusion donor (not recorded which). It is not recorded whose cells these are; they may come from a transplant donor.

The chain has TRBV7-9 and TRBJ2-7, with no clear D. The length of the CDR3 is 14 residues. V lost 5 bases and J lost 2, with 13 bases in between. CDR1 SEHNR and CDR2 FQNEAQ come from the germline V gene (reference sequence). In DNA, the CDR3 is TGTGCCAGCAGCCCCATCCCCCTCCCCTACGAGCAGTACTTC. This translates into CASSPIPLPYEQYF.

This clonotype has a count of ten or more. The chain employs TRBV20-1 and TRBJ1-2, with 8 bases fitting TRBD1. Looked up from germline, CDR1 is DFQATT and CDR2 is SNEGSKA (reference sequence). Trimming removed 5 bases from V and 4 bases from J; junction bases left unmatched: 9. The CDR3 has 14 amino acids. DNA for the CDR3: TGCAGTGCTCGAGGGACAGGTTCTAGCTATGGCTACACCTTC. Amino acid sequence: CSARGTGSSYGYTF.

This clonotype was recorded at least ten times. This rearrangement joins TRBV12-3 or TRBV12-4 to TRBJ2-3; TRBD1 or TRBD2 may be the D gene (5 bases each). V lost 6 bases, J lost 6 bases, and 10 bases lay in between. The CDR3 has 12 residues. The CDR3 protein is CASSRDRDTQYF. The CDR3 DNA follows: TGTGCCAGCAGCCGGGACCGGGATACGCAGTATTTT.

The CDR3 is CASSLWDTPETQYF. The CDR3 bases are TGTGCCAGCAGTTTATGGGACACACCAGAGACCCAGTACTTC. V gene TRBV12-3 or TRBV12-4 combines with J gene TRBJ2-5, with D perhaps matching TRBD1 (6 bases). The ends were cut back, 2 bases at V and 4 bases at J, with 11 bases in the middle. The CDR3 has 14 residues.

V gene TRBV4-2 combines with J gene TRBJ2-5; tentatively, D is TRBD1 (6 bases). Germline CDR1 is LGHNA and CDR2 is YNFKEQ. The V gene lost 8 bases and the J gene lost 5 bases, with 15 bases spanning the gap. This CDR3 contains 13 residues. CDR3 sequence reads: CASSSTGDETQYF. DNA of the CDR3: TGTGCCAGCTCATCGACAGGAGACGAGACCCAGTACTTC.

The chain carries TRBV25-1 and TRBJ2-7; D is tentatively TRBD1 or TRBD2 (6 bases each). The CDR3 covers 14 residues. Germline V gives CDR1 MGHDK, CDR2 SYGVNS. With 6 bases removed from V and 0 bases from J, the gap between germline ends came to 12 bases. For the CDR3, the DNA is TGTGCCAGCAGAAGAGGGGGGAGCTCCTACGAGCAGTACTTC. This translates into CASRRGGSSYEQYF.

The chain employs TRBV27 and TRBJ2-1; weak D call: TRBD2 (5 bases). The CDR3 runs 13 residues. The germline gives CDR1 MNHEY, CDR2 SMNVEV (reference sequence). V was shortened by 6 bases and J by 6 bases, with 12 bases between the two germline ends. The CDR3 protein is CASSLTGLNEQFF. CDR3 coding DNA: TGTGCCAGCAGCCTAACTGGACTCAATGAGCAGTTCTTC.

This clonotype has just a few counts. The chain uses TRBV12-3 or TRBV12-4 and TRBJ2-7; TRBD2 matches at 10 bases. V gave up 6 bases and J gave up 1 base; unmatched junction bases: 6. This CDR3 comprises 15 residues. CDR3: CASSLAGAESYEQYF. The CDR3 DNA is TGTGCCAGCAGCCTAGCGGGGGCCGAGTCCTACGAGCAGTACTTC.

This chain joins TRBV5-6 and TRBJ2-1, with D unclear. Germline values: CDR1 SGHDT, CDR2 YYEEEE. The ends were cut back, 0 bases at V and 0 bases at J, with 13 bases in the middle. This CDR3 has 17 residues. CDR3 bases: TGTGCCAGCAGCTTGGAAATAGCCTCGAGCTCCTACAATGAGCAGTTCTTC. Its protein is CASSLEIASSSYNEQFF. The entire variable domain, with the rest obtained from reference TRBV5-6 and TRBJ2-1, is as follows: DAGVTQSPTHLIKTRGQQVTLRCSPKSGHDTVSWYQQALGQGPQFIFQYYEEEERQRGNFPDRFSGHQFPNYSSELNVNALLLGDSALYLCASSLEIASSSYNEQFFGPGTRLTVL.

V and J are TRBV9 and TRBJ2-1; 8 bases map to TRBD2. The CDR3 extends over 16 amino acids. Germline loops: CDR1 SGDLS, CDR2 YYNGEE. J gave up 3 bases and V 6 bases, and 11 bases lay outside the gene matches. CDR3 in DNA: TGTGCCAGCAAACCGGGAGGGTCCCCCGACTACAATGAGCAGTTCTTC. Its translation: CASKPGGSPDYNEQFF.

V gene TRBV5-5 combines with J gene TRBJ1-2; 7 bases match TRBD1. V lost 3 bases, J lost 6 bases, and 5 bases stayed unmatched. Germline lookup yields CDR1 SGHKS and CDR2 YYEKEE (reference sequence). The CDR3 runs to 13 residues. The CDR3 sequence is CASSYRDSNGYTF. DNA for the CDR3: TGTGCCAGCAGCTACCGGGACAGTAATGGCTACACCTTC. The entire variable domain, with the rest obtained from reference TRBV5-5 and TRBJ1-2, is as follows: DAGVTQSPTHLIKTRGQQVTLRCSPISGHKSVSWYQQVLGQGPQFIFQYYEKEERGRGNFPDRFSARQFPNYSSELNVNALLLGDSALYLCASSYRDSNGYTFGSGTRLTVV.

The chain employs TRBV7-9 and TRBJ2-1; weak D call: TRBD2 (5 bases). Germline V lookup: CDR1 SEHNR, CDR2 FQNEAQ (reference sequence). The CDR3 has 17 amino acids. The V end was cut by 7 bases, the J end by 0 bases, with 19 bases between. The CDR3 DNA reads TGTGCCAGCACCTACCTCCTTACTAGTTACTCCTACAATGAGCAGTTCTTC. This encodes CASTYLLTSYSYNEQFF.